The 25 T cell receptor beta chains listed next were all sequenced from one sample in a study of memory B cells and T cells in multiple sclerosis. These receptors lack a known antigen. Sequencing used immunoSEQ multiplex PCR; TCRdb keeps in-frame clones, though not all of them. Of approximately 30,000 clones in the sample, about 82% were seen once. CFSE-dim autoproliferating and CFSE-high non-proliferating T cells from unstimulated culture were sequenced separately. Replicate wells were pooled after approximately seven days of stimulus-free culture of more than 45 million CFSE-labeled PBMCs. The material sequenced was PBMCs from blood kept in culture. The receptors come from a human donor with multiple sclerosis.

This chain joins TRBV28 and TRBJ2-3; 11 bases agree with TRBD1. The V and J ends lost 8 bases and 5 bases, in that order; junction bases with no gene match: 12. CDR3 length: 16 residues. The germline V gene encodes CDR1 MDHEN and CDR2 SYDVKM. CDR3 in DNA: TGTGCCAGCGCAGGGGGGACAGGGGGAATAGGAGATACGCAGTATTTT. Protein product: CASAGGTGGIGDTQYF.

This clone appeared a few times. The chain joins TRBV5-6 to TRBJ2-1, with D hard to call. Trimming shortened V by 2 bases and J by 6 bases, and 6 bases separated the two germline ends. Germline lookup yields CDR1 SGHDT and CDR2 YYEEEE. This CDR3 comprises 12 residues. Written as DNA, the CDR3 is TGTGCCAGCAGCTTAGACTTCAATGAGCAGTTCTTC. Translated: CASSLDFNEQFF. The complete variable domain, with remaining parts taken from reference TRBV5-6 and TRBJ2-1, reads DAGVTQSPTHLIKTRGQQVTLRCSPKSGHDTVSWYQQALGQGPQFIFQYYEEEERQRGNFPDRFSGHQFPNYSSELNVNALLLGDSALYLCASSLDFNEQFFGPGTRLTVL.

A single count supports this clone. The rearrangement joins TRBV14 to TRBJ2-3; D not certain. This CDR3 region has 13 residues. Per the germline V gene, CDR1 is SGHDN and CDR2 is FVKESK. The V and J ends lost 5 bases and 2 bases respectively, with 8 bases between them. DNA for the CDR3: TGTGCCAGCAGCAAACGGGCCACAGATACGCAGTATTTT. This sequence encodes CASSKRATDTQYF.

This clone was picked up a small number of times. This rearrangement joins TRBV27 to TRBJ1-5, with 8 bases fitting TRBD1. The CDR3 totals 18 residues. Germline lookup yields CDR1 MNHEY and CDR2 SMNVEV (reference sequence). V shed 5 bases, J shed 4 bases, and the junction held 16 bases outside the gene matches. CDR3 region: CASSDHRGSGGGNQPQHF. CDR3 in DNA: TGTGCCAGCAGTGACCACAGGGGGTCGGGGGGCGGTAATCAGCCCCAGCATTTT.

The chain joins TRBV7-8 to TRBJ2-7, with 13 positions matching TRBD2. This CDR3 spans 16 amino acids. Germline CDR1 reads SGHVS; CDR2 reads FQNEAQ. V was pared by 5 bases and J by 5 bases, with 9 bases of the junction left unmatched. This chain's CDR3 is CASSKTSGGPLDEQYF. The CDR3 coding sequence is TGTGCCAGCAGCAAGACTAGCGGGGGGCCTTTGGACGAGCAGTACTTC.

The chain joins TRBV5-6 to TRBJ2-7; TRBD1 or TRBD2 may be the D gene (5 bases each). Trimming pared 4 bases from V and 1 base from J, leaving 12 bases between. Germline-derived CDR1 and CDR2 are SGHDT and YYEEEE. The CDR3 sequence is 14 residues long. The CDR3 sequence: CASSPTGTSYEQYF. The CDR3 nucleotides are TGTGCCAGCAGCCCAACCGGGACGTCCTACGAGCAGTACTTC.

The rearrangement uses TRBV27 and TRBJ2-3; D is tentatively TRBD1 or TRBD2 (5 bases each). This CDR3 region has 14 residues. V lost 4 bases to trimming and J lost 4 bases, with 12 bases between them. Germline CDR1 and CDR2: MNHEY and SMNVEV (reference sequence). CDR3 sequence reads: CASSYGGSSDTQYF. The CDR3 DNA reads as TGTGCCAGCAGTTATGGGGGTAGCTCAGATACGCAGTATTTT.

The rearrangement links TRBV7-8 to TRBJ2-5; maybe TRBD1 (7 bases). The CDR3 consists of 15 residues. Per germline, CDR1 SGHVS and CDR2 FQNEAQ. V was clipped by 1 base and J by 5 bases, with 14 bases between them. CDR3 nucleotide sequence: TGTGCCAGCAGCTTAGTTGGCAGGGGGAGGGAGACCCAGTACTTC. As protein: CASSLVGRGRETQYF.

The chain joins TRBV6-1 to TRBJ2-3; maybe TRBD2 (5 bases). The CDR3 consists of 13 residues. Germline CDR1 and CDR2: MNHNS and SASEGT. Trimming removed 6 bases at V and 2 bases at J, with 9 bases between. The CDR3, as DNA: TGTGCCAGCAGGAGGGCCTACACAGATACGCAGTATTTT. Protein product: CASRRAYTDTQYF.

This CDR3 is CASSRGPGFGGFF. Written as DNA, the CDR3 is TGTGCCAGTAGCCGAGGGCCTGGTTTTGGGGGGTTCTTC. J is TRBJ2-1 and V is TRBV19; D is perhaps TRBD1 or TRBD2 (5 bases each). Germline V gene lookup returns CDR1 LNHDA and CDR2 SQIVND (reference sequence). The CDR3 runs to 13 residues. Trimming pared 6 bases from V and 15 bases from J, leaving 21 bases between. Using reference TRBV19 and TRBJ2-1 for the parts outside the CDR3, the full variable domain is DGGITQSPKYLFRKEGQNVTLSCEQNLNHDAMYWYRQDPGQGLRLIYYSQIVNDFQKGDIAEGYSVSREKKESFPLTVTSAQKNPTAFYLCASSRGPGFGGFFGPGTRLTVL.

The chain employs TRBV2 and TRBJ1-5, with 7 bases matching TRBD1. The V gene end was trimmed by 6 bases and the J gene end by 5 bases; junction bases not matched to a gene: 10. Looked up from germline, CDR1 is SNHLY and CDR2 is FYNNEI. The length of the CDR3 is 15 residues. CDR3 sequence reads: CASRPGTAYYQPQHF. The CDR3 nucleotides are TGTGCCAGCAGGCCTGGGACAGCCTATTATCAGCCCCAGCATTTT.

The chain carries TRBV5-4 and TRBJ2-7; 10 nucleotides line up with TRBD1. The CDR3 length is 15 residues. CDR1 is SGHNT and CDR2 is YYREEE in the germline V gene (reference sequence). J gave up 3 bases and V 4 bases, and 7 bases lay outside the gene matches. The CDR3 sequence is CASSIIRDRGYEQYF. The CDR3 DNA follows: TGTGCCAGCAGCATAATACGGGACAGGGGCTACGAGCAGTACTTC.

The chain couples TRBV28 to TRBJ2-7, with a weak D call TRBD1 (6 bases). Germline loops: CDR1 MDHEN, CDR2 SYDVKM. Trimming took off 5 bases at V and 0 bases at J, with 17 bases between the two ends. The CDR3 spans 16 residues. The DNA for the CDR3 is TGTGCCAGCAGTCCCTTCCCCGACAGGAGCTCCTACGAGCAGTACTTC. Protein: CASSPFPDRSSYEQYF.

This rearrangement joins TRBV6-4 to TRBJ2-2; 9 bases align to TRBD1. V shed 5 bases, J shed 7 bases, and the junction held 5 bases outside the gene matches. The CDR3 is 14 amino acids. CDR1 is MRHNA and CDR2 is SNTAGT in the germline V gene. CDR3 coding DNA: TGTGCCAGCAGTATTGGACAGGGGAACGGGGAGCTGTTTTTT. Translated, it gives CASSIGQGNGELFF.

This clone has just a few counts. The chain employs TRBV20-1 and TRBJ1-1; D perhaps matches TRBD1 (6 bases). With 3 bases removed from V and 5 bases from J, the gap between germline ends came to 7 bases. Looked up from germline, CDR1 is DFQATT and CDR2 is SNEGSKA (reference sequence). CDR3 length: 11 amino acids. CDR3 sequence reads: CSARGATEAFF. The CDR3 coding sequence is TGCAGTGCTAGGGGGGCGACTGAAGCTTTCTTT.

Only one count was recorded for this clone. This chain joins TRBV7-2 and TRBJ2-3; D may be TRBD1 (6 bases). The V gene's germline CDR1 is SGHTA and CDR2 FQGNSA. CDR3 length equals 15 residues. Trimming shortened V by 0 bases and J by 0 bases, and 7 bases separated the two germline ends. DNA for the CDR3: TGTGCCAGCAGCTTAGCGGGGGCTAGCACAGATACGCAGTATTTT. Its translation is CASSLAGASTDTQYF.

This chain joins TRBV27 and TRBJ2-1; D may be TRBD2 (6 bases). This CDR3 spans 16 amino acids. CDR1 and CDR2 (germline): MNHEY, SMNVEV (reference sequence). Trimming took off 3 bases at V and 2 bases at J, with 14 bases between the two ends. CDR3 nucleotides: TGTGCCAGCAGTTTCGGTTCACTAGCAGCCTACAATGAGCAGTTCTTC. The encoded protein is CASSFGSLAAYNEQFF.

The chain links TRBV28 to TRBJ2-7; TRBD1 aligns across 8 bases. The CDR3 has 15 amino acids. Germline V gives CDR1 MDHEN, CDR2 SYDVKM. The junction had 12 bases not matched to a gene; V was cut back by 2 bases and J by 9 bases. CDR3 in DNA: TGTGCCAGCAGTTTAGTTGGGACAGGAATCGACGTGCAGTACTTC. Its translation: CASSLVGTGIDVQYF.

V is TRBV7-6 and J is TRBJ1-6, with D perhaps TRBD1 (6 bases). The germline gives CDR1 SGHVS, CDR2 FNYEAQ. V was trimmed by 4 bases and J by 11 bases, leaving 21 bases between them. The CDR3 runs 16 residues. CDR3 sequence reads: CASSWTSGDLEAPLHF. CDR3 bases: TGTGCCAGCAGCTGGACCTCAGGGGATTTAGAGGCACCCCTCCACTTT.

The chain uses TRBV6-6 and TRBJ2-3; the D gene is possibly TRBD2 (5 bases). Trimming took 0 bases from V and 7 from J, leaving 17 bases between them. Looked up from germline, CDR1 is MNHNY and CDR2 is SVGAGI (reference sequence). CDR3 length equals 16 residues. In DNA, the CDR3 is TGTGCCAGCAGTTACTCCGGGGAAGAGCCTACTAATACGCAGTATTTT. Amino acids: CASSYSGEEPTNTQYF.

The chain is built from TRBV19 and TRBJ1-5, with D perhaps matching TRBD1 (6 bases). Trimming pared 4 bases from V and 0 bases from J, leaving 19 bases between. This CDR3 has 18 residues. The germline V gene has CDR1 LNHDA and CDR2 SQIVND (reference sequence). The CDR3 coding sequence is TGTGCCAGTAGTACCCCCGGGACAAACCGACATAGCAATCAGCCCCAGCATTTT. It encodes CASSTPGTNRHSNQPQHF.

This clone came up once. CDR3: CASSHDPGTLRDEQYF. In nucleotides, the CDR3 is TGTGCCAGCAGTCATGACCCCGGGACCTTGCGGGACGAGCAGTACTTC. The chain is built from TRBV13 and TRBJ2-7; TRBD1 or TRBD2 may be the D gene (5 bases each). This CDR3 comprises 16 residues. V shed 6 bases and J shed 5 bases, with 23 bases lying between them. The V gene's germline CDR1 is PRHDT and CDR2 FYEKMQ (reference sequence).

The genes are TRBV6-5 and TRBJ1-1, with a weak D call TRBD1 (5 bases). Germline V gene data show CDR1 as MNHEY and CDR2 as SVGAGI. Trimming left V 3 bases short and J 0 bases short, with 14 bases between. This CDR3 spans 16 amino acids. As DNA, the CDR3 is TGTGCCAGCAGTTATAGAGGGACTCTTCTGAACACTGAAGCTTTCTTT. Protein product: CASSYRGTLLNTEAFF.

The chain is built from TRBV5-4 and TRBJ2-5; 8 nucleotides agree with TRBD2. This CDR3 is built from 16 residues. Germline loops: CDR1 SGHNT, CDR2 YYREEE (reference sequence). V was pared by 4 bases and J by 1 base, with 9 bases of the junction left unmatched. CDR3 nucleotides: TGTGCCAGCAGCCCGAGCATAGCGGGGATCCAAGAGACCCAGTACTTC. This encodes CASSPSIAGIQETQYF.

The chain links TRBV6-5 to TRBJ2-7; D not resolved. V lost 5 bases and J 2 bases, leaving 13 bases between the germline ends. This CDR3 comprises 14 residues. From germline, CDR1 is MNHEY and CDR2 SVGAGI. CDR3 DNA sequence: TGTGCCAGCAGTGAAAGGTCCCGCACCTACGAGCAGTACTTC. Translating it yields CASSERSRTYEQYF.